This is a list of T cell receptor beta chains from one sample in a study of cytomegalovirus exposure and HLA in healthy donors. Generated by immunoSEQ multiplex PCR, the TCRdb table keeps only in-frame clones and is missing some. The table includes around 150,000 clones, 70% to 80% detected once. The specimen was PBMCs. All receptors derive from a middle-aged man in good health and CMV-seropositive. Both conserved end residues are part of each CDR3. D genes are given only for firm matches. Only some rows state a clone size, as once, few, many or a class for expanded clones.

abundance,v_gene,j_gene,d_gene,CDR3aa,CDR3nt
.,TRBV9,TRBJ1-6,.,CASSVNPGGTNSPLHF,TGTGCCAGCAGCGTAAACCCGGGGGGGACAAATTCACCCCTCCACTTT
.,TRBV7-9,TRBJ2-7,.,CASSLHSARDEQYF,TGTGCCAGCAGCTTACATTCCGCCAGGGACGAGCAGTACTTC
once,TRBV6-5,TRBJ1-2,.,CASSGLGVSSYGYTF,TGTGCCAGCTCCGGGTTGGGAGTATCGAGCTATGGCTACACCTTC
.,TRBV30,TRBJ2-1,.,CAWTPGLLGDEQFF,TGTGCCTGGACTCCTGGGCTCCTCGGCGATGAGCAGTTCTTC
.,TRBV14,TRBJ2-5,.,CASSRGEETQYF,TGTGCCAGCAGCCGCGGGGAAGAGACCCAGTACTTC
.,TRBV9,TRBJ1-2,.,CASSAGGGEPGYTF,TGTGCCAGCAGCGCCGGAGGAGGGGAACCTGGCTACACCTTC
.,TRBV23-1,TRBJ2-5,TRBD2,CASRTWTGRETIQETQYF,TGCGCCAGCAGAACGTGGACGGGGCGGGAGACTATACAAGAGACCCAGTACTTC
.,TRBV19,TRBJ2-3,.,CASSELSTDTQYF,TGTGCCAGTAGCGAACTTAGCACAGATACGCAGTATTTT
.,TRBV7-8,TRBJ2-7,TRBD2,CASSLAGRASHEQYF,TGTGCCAGCAGCTTAGCCGGGAGGGCCTCCCACGAGCAGTACTTC
once,TRBV5-1,TRBJ1-1,.,CASTHEGQPSEGTEAFF,TGCGCCAGCACCCATGAGGGCCAGCCATCCGAGGGCACTGAAGCTTTCTTT
.,TRBV27,TRBJ2-7,TRBD2,CASSLAGRDEQYF,TGTGCCAGCAGTCTAGCGGGACGAGACGAGCAGTACTTC
.,TRBV5-1,TRBJ1-2,.,CASSLYLGDRGYTF,TGCGCCAGCAGCTTGTACTTGGGAGATCGTGGCTACACCTTC
once,TRBV30,TRBJ1-4,TRBD1,CAWSVVRGLYEKLFF,TGTGCCTGGAGTGTGGTCAGGGGGCTGTATGAAAAACTGTTTTTT
.,TRBV25-1,TRBJ2-7,TRBD2,CASRGGTSGSYEQYF,TGTGCCAGCAGGGGAGGGACTAGCGGCTCATACGAGCAGTACTTC
once,TRBV7-9,TRBJ2-2,.,CSSSLQGTGELFF,TGTTCCAGCAGCCTACAGGGAACCGGGGAGCTGTTTTTT
.,TRBV27,TRBJ1-2,.,CASSVEPDYGYTF,TGTGCCAGCAGTGTCGAGCCCGACTATGGCTACACCTTC
.,TRBV7-6,TRBJ2-1,TRBD2,CASSERPGTSGYNEQFF,TGTGCCAGCAGCGAGCGTCCTGGGACTAGCGGCTACAATGAGCAGTTCTTC
.,TRBV7-6,TRBJ2-2,TRBD2,CASSLITSGRKTGELFF,TGTGCCAGCAGCTTAATTACTAGCGGGAGAAAGACCGGGGAGCTGTTTTTT
.,TRBV10-3,TRBJ2-3,.,CAISTQQTSTDTQYF,TGTGCCATCAGTACCCAGCAGACTAGCACAGATACGCAGTATTTT
.,TRBV11-2,TRBJ2-2,.,CASSPRPPAAELFF,TGTGCCAGCAGCCCCCGCCCCCCTGCGGCGGAGCTGTTTTTT
.,TRBV2,TRBJ2-7,.,CASSAIVSYEQYF,TGTGCCAGCAGTGCTATAGTCTCCTACGAGCAGTACTTC
.,TRBV2,TRBJ2-6,TRBD1,CASSRQGYSGANVLTF,TGTGCCAGCAGTCGACAGGGCTACTCTGGGGCCAACGTCCTGACTTTC
.,TRBV19,TRBJ2-3,.,CASSQNPQATDTQYF,TGTGCCAGTAGTCAAAACCCCCAGGCAACAGATACGCAGTATTTT
.,TRBV29-1,TRBJ2-7,TRBD1,CSVEGFGDRVYEQYF,TGCAGCGTTGAGGGCTTTGGGGACAGGGTTTACGAGCAGTACTTC
once,TRBV6-1,TRBJ2-7,.,CASSLEEGPYEQYF,TGTGCCAGCAGCTTGGAGGAGGGTCCCTACGAGCAGTACTTC
.,TRBV29-1,TRBJ1-1,.,CSVTGLNTEAFF,TGCAGCGTCACTGGGCTGAACACTGAAGCTTTCTTT
.,TRBV7-3,TRBJ2-3,TRBD2,CASSLAGSTDTQYF,TGTGCCAGCAGTTTAGCGGGGAGCACAGATACGCAGTATTTT
few,TRBV19,TRBJ2-7,.,CASSPGLLGGYEQYF,TGTGCCAGTAGTCCAGGACTACTCGGAGGCTACGAGCAGTACTTC
once,TRBV28,TRBJ1-2,.,CASSHRDTRSGYTF,TGTGCCAGCAGTCACCGGGACACCCGCTCCGGCTACACCTTC
.,TRBV29-1,TRBJ2-2,.,CSVEDQAGELFF,TGCAGCGTTGAAGATCAAGCAGGGGAGCTGTTTTTT
.,TRBV19,TRBJ2-3,.,CASSIGEVYTQYF,TGTGCCAGTAGTATAGGGGAGGTGTATACGCAGTATTTT
.,TRBV28,TRBJ2-4,.,CASTVHRGGVTKNIQYF,TGTGCCAGCACCGTCCACCGGGGCGGGGTAACCAAAAACATTCAGTACTTC
.,TRBV18,TRBJ2-7,.,CASSQEYEQYF,TGTGCCAGCTCACAGGAGTACGAGCAGTACTTC
.,TRBV5-1,TRBJ2-7,.,CASSLGRAGEQYF,TGCGCCAGCAGCTTGGGGAGGGCTGGAGAGCAGTACTTC
.,TRBV5-8,TRBJ2-6,.,CASSLAAAAGANVLTF,TGTGCCAGCAGCTTGGCTGCGGCGGCGGGGGCCAACGTCCTGACTTTC
.,TRBV9,TRBJ1-1,.,CASSVGQLNTEAFF,TGTGCCAGCAGCGTAGGGCAGTTGAACACTGAAGCTTTCTTT
.,TRBV27,TRBJ2-7,.,CASSLSGLARPTSYEQYF,TGTGCCAGCAGTTTATCTGGCCTAGCTCGTCCAACTTCCTACGAGCAGTACTTC
.,TRBV11-1,TRBJ1-2,.,CASSRNGQYYGYTF,TGTGCCAGCAGTCGTAATGGACAGTACTATGGCTACACCTTC
.,TRBV19,TRBJ2-7,.,CASSSPADIYEQYF,TGTGCCAGTAGTTCCCCAGCCGACATCTACGAGCAGTACTTC
few,TRBV6-1,TRBJ1-5,.,CASRDSYSNQPQHF,TGTGCCAGCAGGGACAGTTATAGCAATCAGCCCCAGCATTTT
few,TRBV7-9,TRBJ1-4,.,CASSLPGTRNEKLFF,TGTGCCAGCAGCTTACCCGGGACTCGGAATGAAAAACTGTTTTTT
few,TRBV19,TRBJ1-5,TRBD1,CASKAASGQGIGNQPQHF,TGTGCCAGTAAGGCCGCTTCGGGACAGGGGATTGGCAATCAGCCCCAGCATTTT
once,TRBV28,TRBJ1-1,.,CASSSPTAVAFF,TGTGCCAGCAGTTCACCGACCGCGGTGGCTTTCTTT
.,TRBV5-1,TRBJ2-3,TRBD2,CASSLGLAVSTDTQYF,TGCGCCAGCAGCTTGGGACTAGCTGTTAGCACAGATACGCAGTATTTT
.,TRBV7-9,TRBJ1-2,.,CASNFPGRDFGYTF,TGTGCCAGCAACTTCCCCGGCAGGGATTTTGGCTACACCTTC
.,TRBV29-1,TRBJ1-1,.,CSAGAGWGMNTEAFF,TGCAGCGCCGGTGCGGGGTGGGGGATGAACACTGAAGCTTTCTTT
.,TRBV6-1,TRBJ2-1,.,CASSEMGNNEHFF,TGTGCCAGCAGTGAAATGGGCAACAATGAGCATTTCTTC
once,TRBV15,TRBJ2-7,.,CATSRATRDFDPYEQYF,TGTGCCACCAGCAGGGCCACCCGGGACTTTGACCCTTACGAGCAGTACTTC
once,TRBV19,TRBJ1-4,.,CASSMGERSLNEKLFF,TGTGCCAGTAGTATGGGAGAAAGGTCCCTTAATGAAAAACTGTTTTTT
.,TRBV11-3,TRBJ2-5,.,CASSSEPVDYWYQETQYF,TGTGCCAGCAGCTCCGAGCCGGTAGACTACTGGTACCAAGAGACCCAGTACTTC
.,TRBV6-5,TRBJ2-7,TRBD2,CASRLAGDYEQYF,TGTGCCAGCCGGCTAGCGGGAGACTACGAGCAGTACTTC
.,TRBV30,TRBJ2-7,.,CALGHLSYEQYF,TGTGCCTTGGGACACCTATCCTACGAGCAGTACTTC
.,TRBV19,TRBJ2-7,TRBD1,CASSSRQGYEQYF,TGTGCCAGTAGTTCGCGACAGGGTTACGAGCAGTACTTC
.,TRBV19,TRBJ1-2,.,CASSIRDSYGYTF,TGTGCCAGTAGTATTAGGGACTCCTATGGCTACACCTTC
once,TRBV6-5,TRBJ2-7,.,CASSPSRLNFYEQYF,TGTGCCAGCAGCCCATCTCGTCTGAACTTCTACGAGCAGTACTTC
.,TRBV5-1,TRBJ1-6,.,CASSLAGQLNSPLHF,TGCGCCAGCAGCTTGGCAGGACAGCTTAATTCACCCCTCCACTTT
once,TRBV7-9,TRBJ1-1,.,CASSLDIGANTEAFF,TGTGCCAGCAGCTTGGATATAGGGGCGAACACTGAAGCTTTCTTT
.,TRBV11-3,TRBJ2-1,TRBD2,CASSLGPGLAASYNEQFF,TGTGCCAGCAGCTTAGGCCCGGGACTAGCAGCCTCCTACAATGAGCAGTTCTTC
.,TRBV6-5,TRBJ1-3,TRBD1,CASRPTGDGNTIYF,TGTGCCAGCAGACCGACAGGGGATGGAAACACCATATATTTT
.,TRBV5-4,TRBJ2-7,TRBD2,CASSVPGLASLEQYF,TGTGCCAGCAGCGTGCCGGGACTAGCGTCCCTCGAGCAGTACTTC